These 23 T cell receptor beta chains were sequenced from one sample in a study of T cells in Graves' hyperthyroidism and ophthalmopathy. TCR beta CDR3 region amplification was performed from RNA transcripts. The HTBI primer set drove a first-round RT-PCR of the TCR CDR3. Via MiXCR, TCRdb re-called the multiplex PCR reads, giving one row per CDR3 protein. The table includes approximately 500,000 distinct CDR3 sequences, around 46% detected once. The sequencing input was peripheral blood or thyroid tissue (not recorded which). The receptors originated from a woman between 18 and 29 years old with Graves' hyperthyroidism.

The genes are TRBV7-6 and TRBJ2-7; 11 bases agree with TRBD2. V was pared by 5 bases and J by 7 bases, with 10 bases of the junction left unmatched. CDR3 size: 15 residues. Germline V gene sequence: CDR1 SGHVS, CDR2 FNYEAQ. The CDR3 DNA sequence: TGTGCCAGCAGCAAAGTAGCGGGAGGGCCCGATGAGCAGTACTTC. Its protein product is CASSKVAGGPDEQYF. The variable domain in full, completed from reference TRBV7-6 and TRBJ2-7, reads GAGVSQSPRYKVTKRGQDVALRCDPISGHVSLYWYRQALGQGPEFLTYFNYEAQQDKSGLPNDRFSAERPEGSISTLTIQRTEQRDSAMYRCASSKVAGGPDEQYFGPGTRLTVT.

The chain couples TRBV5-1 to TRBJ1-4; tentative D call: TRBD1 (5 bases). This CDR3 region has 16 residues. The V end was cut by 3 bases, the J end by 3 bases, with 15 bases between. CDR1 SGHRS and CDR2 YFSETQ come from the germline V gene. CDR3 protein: CASSWSSRGANEKLFF. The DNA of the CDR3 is TGCGCCAGCAGCTGGAGTAGCCGAGGGGCTAATGAAAAACTGTTTTTT.

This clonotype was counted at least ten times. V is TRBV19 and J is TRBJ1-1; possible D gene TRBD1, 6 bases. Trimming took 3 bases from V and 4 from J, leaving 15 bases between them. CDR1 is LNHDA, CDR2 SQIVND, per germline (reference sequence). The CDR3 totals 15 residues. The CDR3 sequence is CASSMSHRATTEAFF. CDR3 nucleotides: TGTGCCAGTAGTATGTCACACAGGGCCACCACTGAAGCTTTCTTT.

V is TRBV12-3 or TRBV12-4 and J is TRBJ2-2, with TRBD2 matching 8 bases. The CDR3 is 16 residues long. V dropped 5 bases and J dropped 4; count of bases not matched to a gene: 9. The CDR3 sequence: CASSIAARGGTGELFF. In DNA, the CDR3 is TGTGCCAGCAGTATCGCCGCCCGGGGGGGCACCGGGGAGCTGTTTTTT.

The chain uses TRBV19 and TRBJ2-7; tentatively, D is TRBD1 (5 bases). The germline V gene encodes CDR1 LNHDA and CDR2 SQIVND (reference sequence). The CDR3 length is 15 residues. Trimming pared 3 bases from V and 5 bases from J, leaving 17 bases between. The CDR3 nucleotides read TGTGCCAGTAGTATGCTGGTAGGGGAACCTCACGAGCAGTACTTC. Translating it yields CASSMLVGEPHEQYF.

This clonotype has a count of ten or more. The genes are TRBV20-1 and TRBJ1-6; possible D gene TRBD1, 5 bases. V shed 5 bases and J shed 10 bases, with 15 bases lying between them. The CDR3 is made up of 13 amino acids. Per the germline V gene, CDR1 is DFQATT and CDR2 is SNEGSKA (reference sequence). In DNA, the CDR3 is TGCAGTGCTCTCAGGGCTAGAAGATCACCCCTCCACTTT. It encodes CSALRARRSPLHF.

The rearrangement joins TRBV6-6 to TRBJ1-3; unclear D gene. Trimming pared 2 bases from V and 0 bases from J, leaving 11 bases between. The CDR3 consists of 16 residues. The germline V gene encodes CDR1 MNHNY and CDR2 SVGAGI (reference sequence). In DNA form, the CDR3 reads TGTGCCAGCAGTTACACCGACTGGCTCTCTGGAAACACCATATATTTT. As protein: CASSYTDWLSGNTIYF.

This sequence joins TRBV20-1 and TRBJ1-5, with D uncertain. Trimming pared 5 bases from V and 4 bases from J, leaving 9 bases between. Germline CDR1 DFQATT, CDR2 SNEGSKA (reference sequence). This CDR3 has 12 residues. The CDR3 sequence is CSAADVNQPQHF. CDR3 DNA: TGCAGTGCTGCAGATGTAAATCAGCCCCAGCATTTT.

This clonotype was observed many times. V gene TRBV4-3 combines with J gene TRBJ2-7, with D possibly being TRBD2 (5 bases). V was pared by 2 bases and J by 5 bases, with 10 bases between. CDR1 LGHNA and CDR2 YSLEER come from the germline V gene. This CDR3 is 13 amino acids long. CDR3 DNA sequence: TGCGCCAGCAGCCAAATCCCCGGGAACGAGCAGTACTTC. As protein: CASSQIPGNEQYF.

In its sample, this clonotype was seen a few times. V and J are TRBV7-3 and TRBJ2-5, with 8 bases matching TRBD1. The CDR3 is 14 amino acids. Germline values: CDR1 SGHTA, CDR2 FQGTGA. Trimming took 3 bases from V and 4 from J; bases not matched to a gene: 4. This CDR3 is CASSLDRDAETQYF. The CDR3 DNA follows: TGTGCCAGCAGCTTGGACAGGGACGCAGAGACCCAGTACTTC.

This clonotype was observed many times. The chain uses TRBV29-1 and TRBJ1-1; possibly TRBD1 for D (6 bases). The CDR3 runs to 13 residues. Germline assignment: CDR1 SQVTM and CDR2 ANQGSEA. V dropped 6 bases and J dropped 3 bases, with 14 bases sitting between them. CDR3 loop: CSVRQGRDTEAFF. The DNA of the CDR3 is TGCAGCGTCCGCCAGGGGAGGGACACTGAAGCTTTCTTT.

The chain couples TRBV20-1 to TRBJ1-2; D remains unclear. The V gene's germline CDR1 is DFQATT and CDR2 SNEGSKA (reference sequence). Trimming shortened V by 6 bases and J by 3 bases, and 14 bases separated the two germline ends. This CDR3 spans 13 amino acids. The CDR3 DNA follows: TGCAGTGCAAAGAGCGGGAATGACTATGGCTACACCTTC. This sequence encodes CSAKSGNDYGYTF.

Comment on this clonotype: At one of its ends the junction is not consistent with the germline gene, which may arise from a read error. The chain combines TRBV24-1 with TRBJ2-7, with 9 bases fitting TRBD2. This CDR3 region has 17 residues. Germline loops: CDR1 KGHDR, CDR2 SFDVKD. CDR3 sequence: CATSALAGTLSSYEQYF. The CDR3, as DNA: TGTGCCACCAGTGCGCTAGCGGGGACCCTCAGCTCCTACGAGCAGTACTTT.

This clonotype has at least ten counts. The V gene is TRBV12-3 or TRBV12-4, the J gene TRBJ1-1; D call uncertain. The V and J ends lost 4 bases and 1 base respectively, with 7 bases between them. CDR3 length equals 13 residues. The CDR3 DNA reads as TGTGCCAGCAGTTCCGACGAGAACACTGAAGCTTTCTTT. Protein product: CASSSDENTEAFF.

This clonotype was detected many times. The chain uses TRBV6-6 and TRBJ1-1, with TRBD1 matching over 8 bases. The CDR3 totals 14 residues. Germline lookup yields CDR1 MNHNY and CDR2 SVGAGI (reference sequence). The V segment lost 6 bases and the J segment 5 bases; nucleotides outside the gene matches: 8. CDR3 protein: CASRGTGGMTEAFF. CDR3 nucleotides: TGTGCCAGCAGGGGGACAGGAGGAATGACTGAAGCTTTCTTT.

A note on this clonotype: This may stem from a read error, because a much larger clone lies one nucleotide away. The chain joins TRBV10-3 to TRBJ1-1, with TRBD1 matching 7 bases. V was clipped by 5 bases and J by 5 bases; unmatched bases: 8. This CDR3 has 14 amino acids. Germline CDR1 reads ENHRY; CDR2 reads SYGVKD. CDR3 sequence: CAISQQGPRTEAFF. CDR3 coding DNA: TGTGCCATCAGTCAACAGGGGCCGAGGACTGAAGCTTTCTTT.

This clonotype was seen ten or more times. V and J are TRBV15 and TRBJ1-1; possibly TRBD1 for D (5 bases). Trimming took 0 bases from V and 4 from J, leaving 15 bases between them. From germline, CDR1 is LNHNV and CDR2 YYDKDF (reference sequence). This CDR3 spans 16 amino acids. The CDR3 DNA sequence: TGTGCCACCAGCAGAGATGTTACCATTGGGGGCACTGAAGCTTTCTTT. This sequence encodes CATSRDVTIGGTEAFF.

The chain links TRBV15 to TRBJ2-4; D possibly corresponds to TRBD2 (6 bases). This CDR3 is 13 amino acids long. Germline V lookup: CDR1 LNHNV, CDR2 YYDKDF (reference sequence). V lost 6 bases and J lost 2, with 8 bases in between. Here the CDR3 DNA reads TGTGCCACCAGGGCGGGATCCAAAAACATTCAGTACTTC. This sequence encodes CATRAGSKNIQYF.

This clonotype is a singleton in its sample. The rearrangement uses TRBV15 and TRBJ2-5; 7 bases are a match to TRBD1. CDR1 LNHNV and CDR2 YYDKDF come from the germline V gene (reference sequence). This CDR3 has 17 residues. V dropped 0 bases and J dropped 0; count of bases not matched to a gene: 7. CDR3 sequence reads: CATSRDLPGQNQETQYF. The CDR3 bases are TGTGCCACCAGCAGAGATCTGCCGGGACAGAACCAAGAGACCCAGTACTTC.

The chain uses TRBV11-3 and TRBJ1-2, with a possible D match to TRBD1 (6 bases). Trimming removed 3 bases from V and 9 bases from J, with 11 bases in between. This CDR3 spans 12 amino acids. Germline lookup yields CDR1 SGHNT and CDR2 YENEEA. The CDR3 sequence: CASSFGQTSYTF. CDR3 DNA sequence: TGTGCCAGCAGCTTCGGACAGACTAGCTACACCTTC.

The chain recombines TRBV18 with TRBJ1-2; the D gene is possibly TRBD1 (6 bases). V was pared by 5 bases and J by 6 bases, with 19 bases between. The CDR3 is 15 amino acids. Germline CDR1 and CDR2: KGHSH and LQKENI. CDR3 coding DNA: TGTGCCAGCTCATCAGGGGCAATCTTGAAAGATGGCTACACCTTC. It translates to CASSSGAILKDGYTF.

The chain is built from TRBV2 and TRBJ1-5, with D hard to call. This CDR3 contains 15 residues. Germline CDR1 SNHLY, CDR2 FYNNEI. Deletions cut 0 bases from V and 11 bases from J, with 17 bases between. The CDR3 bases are TGTGCCAGCAGTGAAGCGCTTGGGGTCCAAGAGACCCAGCATTTT. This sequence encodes CASSEALGVQETQHF. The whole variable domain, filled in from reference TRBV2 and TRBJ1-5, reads EPEVTQTPSHQVTQMGQEVILRCVPISNHLYFYWYRQILGQKVEFLVSFYNNEISEKSEIFDDQFSVERPDGSNFTLKIRSTKLEDSAMYFCASSEALGVQETQHFGDGTRLSIL.

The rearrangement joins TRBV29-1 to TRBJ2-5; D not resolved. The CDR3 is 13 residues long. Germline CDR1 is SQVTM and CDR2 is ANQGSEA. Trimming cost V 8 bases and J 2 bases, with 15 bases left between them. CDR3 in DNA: TGCAGCAGCCAAGAACCCGGGCAAGAGACCCAGTACTTC. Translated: CSSQEPGQETQYF.